The text below deals with one T cell receptor beta chain. Its specificity is unknown. Sequencing ends 3 residues short of the CDR3 end; the germline J gene provides the rest. Some clones are missing from TCRdb's copy, which holds only in-frame ones; the method was immunoSEQ multiplex PCR. This listing includes approximately 34,000 clones. The CDR3 has 15 amino acids. The germline CDR1 and CDR2 sequences are LNHDA and SQIVND (reference sequence). This sample is drawn from a study of T cells in women clearing cervical HPV infection. General study results and limits: CIN3+ cases had significantly higher TCR richness than controls; evenness did not differ. Associations may precede or follow infection; HPV-specific or memory T cells were not isolated.

This receptor was taken from a woman between 18 and 75 years old with a cervical HPV16 infection that either progressed to CIN3+ or cleared (not recorded which). This chain uses TRBV19 with TRBJ1-2, with 7 bases lining up with TRBD1. The sample comprised blood buffy coat. Partial CDR3 DNA: TGTGCCAGTAGTGGCGGGACAGAAGCCACAGATACC. Translated, it gives CASSGGTEATDT. The full-length CDR3 reads as CASSGGTEATDTYTF.